The 30 T cell receptor beta chains in this list originate from one sample, sequenced in a study of beta chain features in type 1 diabetes (dated by TCRdb to the late 2010s). The library was made by the immunoSEQ multiplex PCR assay. All of the isolated RNA was reverse transcribed with the High Capacity cDNA Reverse Transcription Kit, so expressed TCRB transcripts were sequenced. TCRdb's version of the immuneACCESS table is confined to in-frame rearrangements and falls short of the full clone set. An unresolved V gene accounts for under half of the shortfall where checked; the remainder is of unknown origin. Counted in this sample were a few hundred thousand clones; around 20% of them appeared once. The top ten constitute 0.044% of the sample. The specimen sequenced was naive CD4+ T cells from blood. The sample's cell subset or site label is to be understood as: true naive CD4+ T cells. The receptor source for this set is a woman younger than 35 in good health.

In this sample, this clone turned up a few times. J is TRBJ1-2 and V is TRBV7-2; D remains ambiguous. Germline assignment: CDR1 SGHTA and CDR2 FQGNSA. V lost 7 bases to trimming and J lost 4 bases, with 7 bases between them. This CDR3 comprises 11 residues. The CDR3 bases are TGTGCCAGCAACCAGATCTATGGCTACACCTTC. Translating it yields CASNQIYGYTF. Combining the CDR3 with reference TRBV7-2 and TRBJ1-2 gives the whole variable domain GAGVSQSPSNKVTEKGKDVELRCDPISGHTALYWYRQSLGQGLEFLIYFQGNSAPDKSGLPSDRFSAERTGGSVSTLTIQRTQQEDSAVYLCASNQIYGYTFGSGTRLTVV.

The V gene is TRBV2, the J gene TRBJ1-2; 11 nucleotides agree with TRBD1. Germline assignment: CDR1 SNHLY and CDR2 FYNNEI. This CDR3 region has 14 residues. Germline trimming cut 6 bases from V and 5 bases from J; bases unmatched to any gene: 5. The CDR3 DNA reads as TGTGCCAGCAGCCTGGACAGGGGGCTATATGGCTACACCTTC. Its translation: CASSLDRGLYGYTF. The full variable domain, with the rest looked up from reference TRBV2 and TRBJ1-2, is EPEVTQTPSHQVTQMGQEVILRCVPISNHLYFYWYRQILGQKVEFLVSFYNNEISEKSEIFDDQFSVERPDGSNFTLKIRSTKLEDSAMYFCASSLDRGLYGYTFGSGTRLTVV.

This chain links TRBV7-2 with TRBJ2-7; D gene ambiguous. The CDR3 is 12 residues long. Germline V gene lookup returns CDR1 SGHTA and CDR2 FQGNSA. V was pared by 3 bases and J by 9 bases, with 12 bases between. Here the CDR3 DNA reads TGTGCCAGCAGCTTCCCTAGGTCTGGGCAGTACTTC. It encodes CASSFPRSGQYF.

This clone has more than one count but fewer than ten. This chain connects TRBV12-5 to TRBJ2-5; D remains unclear. Germline CDR1 LGHNT, CDR2 FRNRAP. Between the trimmed V and J ends, which lost 1 base and 3 bases, there was a span of 9 bases. CDR3 length: 14 amino acids. CDR3 bases: TGTGCTAGTGGTTTGGCCCCCTCCGAAGAGACCCAGTACTTC. As protein: CASGLAPSEETQYF. Based on the CDR3 plus reference TRBV12-5 and TRBJ2-5, the full variable domain is DARVTQTPRHKVTEMGQEVTMRCQPILGHNTVFWYRQTMMQGLELLAYFRNRAPLDDSGMPKDRFSAEMPDATLATLKIQPSEPRDSAVYFCASGLAPSEETQYFGPGTRLLVL.

The chain joins TRBV9 to TRBJ2-3, with 10 bases that match TRBD2. CDR1 and CDR2 (germline): SGDLS, YYNGEE. CDR3 size: 14 residues. J was trimmed by 8 bases and V by 4 bases; bases with no gene match: 7. The CDR3 region is CASSPSSGGITQYF. As DNA, the CDR3 is TGTGCCAGCAGCCCGTCTAGCGGGGGAATTACGCAGTATTTT.

This chain uses TRBV5-1 with TRBJ2-1; TRBD2 aligns across 16 bases. Germline CDR1 reads SGHRS; CDR2 reads YFSETQ. The junction had 16 bases not matched to a gene; V was cut back by 3 bases and J by 10 bases. The CDR3 spans 19 residues. CDR3 nucleotide sequence: TGCGCCAGCAGCTACACCGGGACTAGCGGGAGGGCCGGGGGTTTCGAGCAGTTCTTC. Translating it yields CASSYTGTSGRAGGFEQFF.

There are a few counts of this clone. The chain carries TRBV30 and TRBJ1-4; TRBD1 agrees at 11 bases. J was trimmed by 8 bases and V by 6 bases; bases with no gene match: 11. The germline CDR1 and CDR2 sequences are GTSNPN and SVGIG (reference sequence). The length of the CDR3 is 15 residues. The DNA of the CDR3 is TGTGCCTGCAGGGACAGGGGGAGCGTCTCGGAAAAACTGTTTTTT. Encoded protein: CACRDRGSVSEKLFF.

This clone was found a few times. This CDR3 is also generated by other DNA sequences in the sample. The chain links TRBV5-1 to TRBJ1-6; 9 bases align to TRBD1. The CDR3 covers 14 residues. The trim removed 0 bases at V and 8 bases at J, leaving 0 bases unmatched. Germline values: CDR1 SGHRS, CDR2 YFSETQ. The CDR3 DNA sequence: TGCGCCAGCAGCTTGGGACAGGGGGATTCACCCCTCCACTTT. Encoded protein: CASSLGQGDSPLHF.

The chain uses TRBV5-1 and TRBJ1-2; 10 bases are shared with TRBD1. Trimming removed 4 bases from V and 3 bases from J; junction bases left unmatched: 3. Germline lookup yields CDR1 SGHRS and CDR2 YFSETQ. The CDR3 spans 14 residues. The CDR3 bases are TGCGCCAGCAGCACGGGACAGGGGCACTATGGCTACACCTTC. Translation: CASSTGQGHYGYTF. The whole variable domain, remainder taken from reference TRBV5-1 and TRBJ1-2, is KAGVTQTPRYLIKTRGQQVTLSCSPISGHRSVSWYQQTPGQGLQFLFEYFSETQRNKGNFPGRFSGRQFSNSRSEMNVSTLELGDSALYLCASSTGQGHYGYTFGSGTRLTVV.

This clone showed up just a few times. J is TRBJ2-2 and V is TRBV14, with D maybe TRBD2 (5 bases). The V gene lost 6 bases and the J gene lost 9 bases, with 20 bases spanning the gap. The length of the CDR3 is 15 residues. Germline CDR1 and CDR2: SGHDN and FVKESK. CDR3 sequence: CASRPEGRGIRELFF. The CDR3 region has the DNA TGTGCCAGCAGACCCGAAGGCCGGGGTATAAGGGAGCTGTTTTTT. Together with reference TRBV14 and TRBJ2-2, the CDR3 gives the full variable domain: EAGVTQFPSHSVIEKGQTVTLRCDPISGHDNLYWYRRVMGKEIKFLLHFVKESKQDESGMPNNRFLAERTGGTYSTLKVQPAELEDSGVYFCASRPEGRGIRELFFGEGSRLTVL.

The gene calls are TRBV27 and TRBJ2-1, with 14 bases matching TRBD2. Germline assignment: CDR1 MNHEY and CDR2 SMNVEV (reference sequence). CDR3 size: 14 residues. Unmatched junction bases numbered 3, after V lost 6 bases and J lost 8 bases. The CDR3 sequence: CASSMTSGGDEQFF. The CDR3 DNA follows: TGTGCCAGCAGCATGACTAGCGGGGGGGATGAGCAGTTCTTC.

The V and J genes are TRBV20-1 and TRBJ2-7; D might be TRBD1 (5 bases). Germline V gives CDR1 DFQATT, CDR2 SNEGSKA (reference sequence). Trimming removed 6 bases from V and 6 bases from J, with 12 bases in between. The CDR3 extends over 11 amino acids. In DNA, the CDR3 is TGCAGTGCGGTTCAGGGCCTCGAGCAGTACTTC. Its translation is CSAVQGLEQYF.

The V and J genes are TRBV5-1 and TRBJ2-7, with TRBD2 as a possible D gene (5 bases). Trimming removed 6 bases from V and 5 bases from J, with 15 bases in between. This CDR3 spans 13 amino acids. Germline V lookup: CDR1 SGHRS, CDR2 YFSETQ. Written as DNA, the CDR3 is TGCGCCAGCATGAGGGCCGCTCGGGACGAGCAGTACTTC. Amino acids: CASMRAARDEQYF.

The chain joins TRBV29-1 to TRBJ1-1, with 9 nucleotides matching TRBD1. This CDR3 is 13 amino acids long. Germline V gene sequence: CDR1 SQVTM, CDR2 ANQGSEA. With 7 bases clipped from V and 3 bases from J, the junction kept 6 bases outside the gene matches. CDR3 nucleotide sequence: TGCAGCGCCCGGACAGGGGCGGACACTGAAGCTTTCTTT. This translates into CSARTGADTEAFF.

With regard to this clone: A read error may account for a junction end that differs from germline. The chain uses TRBV7-7 and TRBJ2-1; a weak D match, TRBD2 (6 bases). The CDR3 contains 14 residues. Germline CDR1 SSHAT, CDR2 FNYEAQ (reference sequence). CDR3 coding DNA: TGTGCTAGCAGCCCCACCGGGGGATACAATGAGCAGTTCTTC. Amino acids: CASSPTGGYNEQFF. The full variable domain, in which reference TRBV7-7 and TRBJ2-1 provide the parts outside the CDR3, is GAGVSQSPRYKVTKRGQDVTLRCDPISSHATLYWYQQALGQGPEFLTYFNYEAQPDKSGLPSDRFSAERPEGSISTLTIQRTEQRDSAMYRCASSPTGGYNEQFFGPGTRLTVL.

The sample holds a few counts of this clone. The chain employs TRBV4-1 and TRBJ1-4; no definite D call. Between the trimmed V and J ends, which lost 4 bases and 0 bases, there was a span of 6 bases. Germline CDR1 and CDR2: MGHRA and YSYEKL. The CDR3 consists of 14 residues. CDR3 sequence: CASSPTPTNEKLFF. The CDR3 DNA follows: TGCGCCAGCAGCCCTACTCCAACTAATGAAAAACTGTTTTTT.

The chain links TRBV7-9 to TRBJ2-3; 12 nucleotides match TRBD2. After removal of 6 bases from V and 3 bases from J, the junction contained 7 bases not matched to a gene. Germline CDR1 SEHNR, CDR2 FQNEAQ (reference sequence). The CDR3 length is 16 residues. The CDR3 DNA is TGTGCCAGCAGGTCTTCTAGCGGGAGGGCGACAGATACGCAGTATTTT. It codes for CASRSSSGRATDTQYF. The full variable domain, completed using reference TRBV7-9 and TRBJ2-3, is DTGVSQNPRHKITKRGQNVTFRCDPISEHNRLYWYRQTLGQGPEFLTYFQNEAQLEKSRLLSDRFSAERPKGSFSTLEIQRTEQGDSAMYLCASRSSSGRATDTQYFGPGTRLTVL.

The V call is TRBV7-9, the J call TRBJ1-2, with 8 bases identical to TRBD1. V shed 1 base and J 4 bases; nucleotides not matched to a gene: 2. The CDR3 has 14 amino acids. Looked up from germline, CDR1 is SEHNR and CDR2 is FQNEAQ (reference sequence). CDR3: CASSLDGQGYGYTF. The CDR3 DNA is TGTGCCAGCAGCTTAGACGGACAGGGCTATGGCTACACCTTC.

This clone showed up just a few times. The rearrangement links TRBV11-2 to TRBJ2-7; D is ambiguous. Germline CDR1 is SGHAT and CDR2 is FQNNGV. With 0 bases removed from V and 7 bases from J, the gap between germline ends came to 10 bases. This CDR3 has 13 residues. The CDR3 region has the DNA TGTGCCAGCAGCTTAGATCCCCGCAGAGAGCAGTACTTC. It is translated as CASSLDPRREQYF. The full variable domain, in which reference TRBV11-2 and TRBJ2-7 provide the parts outside the CDR3, is EAGVAQSPRYKIIEKRQSVAFWCNPISGHATLYWYQQILGQGPKLLIQFQNNGVVDDSQLPKDRFSAERLKGVDSTLKIQPAKLEDSAVYLCASSLDPRREQYFGPGTRLTVT.

This clone was counted a few times. The chain joins TRBV4-1 to TRBJ1-1; D unresolved. Trimming left V 8 bases short and J 0 bases short, with 10 bases between. Looked up from germline, CDR1 is MGHRA and CDR2 is YSYEKL. This CDR3 region has 13 residues. The CDR3 loop reads CASGTNVNTEAFF. CDR3 in DNA: TGCGCCAGCGGCACAAATGTGAACACTGAAGCTTTCTTT.

This clone was seen a few times. V gene TRBV4-1 combines with J gene TRBJ2-7; TRBD2 matches at 13 bases. V shed 4 bases and J 5 bases; nucleotides not matched to a gene: 5. The V gene's germline CDR1 is MGHRA and CDR2 YSYEKL. CDR3 length equals 15 residues. The CDR3 here is CASSPGLAGVHEQYF. The CDR3 bases are TGCGCCAGCAGCCCTGGACTAGCGGGAGTCCACGAGCAGTACTTC.

This clone was found a few times. The chain combines TRBV30 with TRBJ1-2; 7 bases line up with TRBD1. Germline CDR1 GTSNPN, CDR2 SVGIG (reference sequence). The CDR3 sequence is 11 residues long. CDR3 in amino acids: CAGTASYGYTF. Here the CDR3 DNA reads TGTGCGGGGACAGCTTCCTATGGCTACACCTTC.

The chain recombines TRBV5-4 with TRBJ2-3; TRBD2 aligns across 7 bases. The germline V gene has CDR1 SGHNT and CDR2 YYREEE (reference sequence). Germline trimming cut 1 base from V and 13 bases from J; bases unmatched to any gene: 15. The CDR3 has 15 residues. CDR3 nucleotide sequence: TGTGCCAGCAGCTTGAGACCGAGCGGGGTGTCGGCAAAGTATTTT. Translating gives CASSLRPSGVSAKYF. Full variable domain (remainder filled in from reference TRBV5-4 and TRBJ2-3): ETGVTQSPTHLIKTRGQQVTLRCSSQSGHNTVSWYQQALGQGPQFIFQYYREEENGRGNFPPRFSGLQFPNYSSELNVNALELDDSALYLCASSLRPSGVSAKYFGPGTRLTVL.

This clone was counted between two and nine times. The rearrangement links TRBV4-2 to TRBJ2-6, with TRBD1 as a possible D gene (5 bases). The V gene lost 2 bases and the J gene lost 2 bases, with 19 bases spanning the gap. CDR3 length equals 19 residues. Germline loops: CDR1 LGHNA, CDR2 YNFKEQ. The CDR3 loop is CASSQQERTNLAGANVLTF. Written as DNA, the CDR3 is TGTGCCAGCAGCCAACAAGAACGGACAAATTTGGCTGGGGCCAACGTCCTGACTTTC.

The chain links TRBV11-3 to TRBJ2-7; 7 bases agree with TRBD2. The CDR3 has 13 residues. CDR1 is SGHNT, CDR2 YENEEA, per germline. V lost 6 bases, J lost 5 bases, and 7 bases stayed unmatched. CDR3 sequence: CASSPTTSDEQYF. The CDR3, as DNA: TGTGCCAGCAGTCCAACTACTAGCGACGAGCAGTACTTC.

This clone came up a few times. V usage is TRBV5-1 and J usage is TRBJ2-4, with TRBD2 matching over 7 bases. Trimming cost V 0 bases and J 6 bases; bases outside gene matches: 3. The CDR3 is 14 residues long. The V gene's germline CDR1 is SGHRS and CDR2 YFSETQ. This CDR3 is CASSLEVAGNIQYF. The CDR3 DNA reads TGCGCCAGCAGCTTGGAGGTAGCGGGAAACATTCAGTACTTC.

This clone was found a few times. The CDR3 loop reads CSVELPLGRSYNEQFF. CDR3 DNA sequence: TGCAGCGTTGAACTTCCTTTAGGGAGGTCCTACAATGAGCAGTTCTTC. V gene TRBV29-1 combines with J gene TRBJ2-1; possibly TRBD2 for D (6 bases). This CDR3 is 16 amino acids long. From germline, CDR1 is SQVTM and CDR2 ANQGSEA. V was clipped by 2 bases and J by 1 base, with 15 bases between them.

The chain has TRBV5-4 and TRBJ1-1; D is perhaps TRBD1 (5 bases). The germline V and J ends were trimmed by 5 bases and 0 bases, with 11 bases remaining between them. This CDR3 is built from 14 residues. The germline CDR1 and CDR2 sequences are SGHNT and YYREEE (reference sequence). As DNA, the CDR3 is TGTGCCAGCAGGCCACAGGCGATGAACACTGAAGCTTTCTTT. Its translation: CASRPQAMNTEAFF.

The V gene is TRBV5-1, the J gene TRBJ2-3; weak D call: TRBD1 (6 bases). V was cut by 0 bases and J by 6 bases, with 14 bases left in between. This CDR3 spans 15 amino acids. The V gene's germline CDR1 is SGHRS and CDR2 YFSETQ. Here the CDR3 DNA reads TGCGCCAGCAGCTTGGCCGGACAGTCTACGGATACGCAGTATTTT. Translation: CASSLAGQSTDTQYF.

The gene calls are TRBV7-2 and TRBJ1-1, with TRBD1 as a possible D gene (6 bases). The V end lost 3 bases, the J end lost 7 bases, and 15 bases lay between the germline ends. Germline CDR1 SGHTA, CDR2 FQGNSA. The CDR3 has 14 amino acids. CDR3 bases: TGTGCCAGCAGCTTGGACGGGACAAGAGGTGAAGCTTTCTTT. Translated, it gives CASSLDGTRGEAFF.